A single sample gave rise to the 29 T cell receptor beta chains below, sequenced in a study of CD8 T cells in Susac syndrome. With random hexamers, roughly 0.45 to 1 ug RNA was reverse transcribed. From the immunoSEQ multiplex PCR reads, TCRdb called clonotypes with MiXCR, one entry per CDR3 protein. The data hold under 95,000 distinct CDR3 sequences, with approximately 95% observed a single time. Input material: CD8+ T cells from PBMCs. The receptors were sampled from a human donor with Susac syndrome.

V is TRBV27 and J is TRBJ1-5; possibly TRBD1 for D (6 bases). CDR3 length: 15 residues. Trimming shortened V by 0 bases and J by 5 bases, and 11 bases separated the two germline ends. Germline-derived CDR1 and CDR2 are MNHEY and SMNVEV (reference sequence). The CDR3, as DNA: TGTGCCAGCAGTTTATCTACAGGGATCCATCAGCCCCAGCATTTT. Protein product: CASSLSTGIHQPQHF.

The chain carries TRBV5-1 and TRBJ2-1, with 9 bases lining up with TRBD1. The junction had 11 bases not matched to a gene; V was cut back by 4 bases and J by 9 bases. CDR1 and CDR2 from the germline V gene are SGHRS and YFSETQ. The CDR3 consists of 15 residues. In DNA, the CDR3 is TGCGCCAGCAGCATCTATTCCGGGACAGGGTTTGAGCAGTTCTTC. Protein: CASSIYSGTGFEQFF.

The chain is built from TRBV4-2 and TRBJ2-7; D gene uncertain. CDR3 length equals 14 residues. Trimming took 6 bases from V and 0 from J, leaving 12 bases between them. Germline CDR1 LGHNA, CDR2 YNFKEQ. The CDR3 bases are TGTGCCAGCAGACCGACTTTTTTCTCCTACGAGCAGTACTTC. It codes for CASRPTFFSYEQYF.

The chain links TRBV12-3 or TRBV12-4 to TRBJ2-5; 9 bases fit TRBD1. The V segment lost 6 bases and the J segment 0 bases; nucleotides outside the gene matches: 5. CDR3 length: 15 amino acids. CDR3 in DNA: TGTGCCAGCAGCCCAGACAGGGGGTACCAAGAGACCCAGTACTTC. It encodes CASSPDRGYQETQYF.

The chain uses TRBV15 and TRBJ2-5, with D perhaps TRBD1 (5 bases). CDR1 and CDR2 (germline): LNHNV, YYDKDF (reference sequence). V lost 6 bases and J lost 5, with 13 bases in between. The CDR3 extends over 13 amino acids. The CDR3 region has the DNA TGTGCCACCAGTCCGCCAGGGTGGGAGACCCAGTACTTC. Translation gives CATSPPGWETQYF.

The V gene is TRBV20-1, the J gene TRBJ1-5; D gene ambiguous. Trimming removed 3 bases at V and 9 bases at J, with 9 bases between. Germline V gene sequence: CDR1 DFQATT, CDR2 SNEGSKA (reference sequence). The CDR3 spans 11 residues. The CDR3 region is CSARPSGPQHF. CDR3 bases: TGCAGTGCTAGGCCCTCGGGGCCCCAGCATTTT.

V gene TRBV29-1 combines with J gene TRBJ2-2; the match to TRBD2 covers 12 bases. The CDR3 spans 16 residues. V was pared by 8 bases and J by 7 bases, with 14 bases of the junction left unmatched. The germline V gene encodes CDR1 SQVTM and CDR2 ANQGSEA. In DNA form, the CDR3 reads TGCAGCACTCTTAACAGGACTAGCGGGGTCGACGGGGAGCTGTTTTTT. It specifies CSTLNRTSGVDGELFF.

The rearrangement links TRBV30 to TRBJ1-1; no reliable D call. Germline loops: CDR1 GTSNPN, CDR2 SVGIG (reference sequence). The V end lost 4 bases, the J end lost 0 bases, and 12 bases lay between the germline ends. This CDR3 has 14 residues. In DNA, the CDR3 is TGTGCCTGGACCGCGGGCCTCATGAACACTGAAGCTTTCTTT. Translation gives CAWTAGLMNTEAFF.

This chain connects TRBV30 to TRBJ1-1; TRBD1 matches at 7 bases. The CDR3 is 14 residues long. Losses at the gene ends were 0 bases for V and 5 bases for J; bases not matched to a gene: 6. Germline lookup yields CDR1 GTSNPN and CDR2 SVGIG (reference sequence). For the CDR3, the DNA is TGTGCCTGGAGTGTCTCAGGGGGTGGGACTGAAGCTTTCTTT. It specifies CAWSVSGGGTEAFF.

The chain has TRBV3-1 and TRBJ2-3, with a possible D match to TRBD1 (5 bases). This CDR3 is built from 13 residues. V was trimmed by 8 bases and J by 2 bases, leaving 11 bases between them. Per the germline V gene, CDR1 is LGHDT and CDR2 is YNNKEL (reference sequence). DNA for the CDR3: TGTGCCAGCCTGGACAAATTCACAGATACGCAGTATTTT. Translation: CASLDKFTDTQYF.

The rearrangement joins TRBV5-6 to TRBJ2-1; D gene uncertain. Trimming cost V 0 bases and J 5 bases, with 12 bases left between them. CDR3 length: 15 residues. CDR1 and CDR2 (germline): SGHDT, YYEEEE. DNA of the CDR3: TGTGCCAGCAGCTTGGTGGGCAGTATCGACAATGAGCAGTTCTTC. It translates to CASSLVGSIDNEQFF. The full variable domain, with the rest looked up from reference TRBV5-6 and TRBJ2-1, is DAGVTQSPTHLIKTRGQQVTLRCSPKSGHDTVSWYQQALGQGPQFIFQYYEEEERQRGNFPDRFSGHQFPNYSSELNVNALLLGDSALYLCASSLVGSIDNEQFFGPGTRLTVL.

This chain uses TRBV27 with TRBJ2-7; D is perhaps TRBD2 (6 bases). Trimming took off 1 base at V and 6 bases at J, with 7 bases between the two ends. CDR1 MNHEY and CDR2 SMNVEV come from the germline V gene (reference sequence). The CDR3 runs 12 residues. The CDR3 here is CASSLWGGEQYF. The CDR3 DNA is TGTGCCAGCAGTTTATGGGGAGGCGAGCAGTACTTC.

The rearrangement joins TRBV7-2 to TRBJ2-7, with no clear D. CDR1 is SGHTA, CDR2 FQGNSA, per germline. The CDR3 totals 12 residues. Between the trimmed V and J ends, which lost 1 base and 2 bases, there was a span of 3 bases. DNA of the CDR3: TGTGCCAGCAGCTTAGAACCCTACGAGCAGTACTTC. This encodes CASSLEPYEQYF.

This chain connects TRBV5-6 to TRBJ2-3; 7 bases line up with TRBD1. The CDR3 has 14 residues. Germline V gene lookup returns CDR1 SGHDT and CDR2 YYEEEE. The V segment lost 3 bases and the J segment 2 bases; nucleotides outside the gene matches: 3. The DNA of the CDR3 is TGTGCCAGCAGCTCGACAGGGAACACAGATACGCAGTATTTT. Translation gives CASSSTGNTDTQYF.

The V gene is TRBV3-1, the J gene TRBJ2-3; TRBD2 matches at 13 bases. V dropped 3 bases and J dropped 1; count of bases not matched to a gene: 7. Germline V gives CDR1 LGHDT, CDR2 YNNKEL (reference sequence). The CDR3 loop spans 18 amino acids. CDR3 coding DNA: TGTGCCAGCAGCCATACTAGCGGGAGGGCCCTCGGCACAGATACGCAGTATTTT. Amino acid sequence: CASSHTSGRALGTDTQYF.

The chain uses TRBV27 and TRBJ2-2; TRBD1 aligns across 10 bases. Germline assignment: CDR1 MNHEY and CDR2 SMNVEV (reference sequence). This CDR3 contains 16 residues. The V and J ends lost 4 bases and 7 bases, in that order; junction bases with no gene match: 9. CDR3 DNA: TGTGCCAGCAGTTGGCGACAGGGGGCTGAGAGCGGGGAGCTGTTTTTT. The encoded protein is CASSWRQGAESGELFF.

For this clonotype: Germline is not matched at one junction end, which may reflect a read error. The CDR3 sequence is CATSGEGNTEAFF. For the CDR3, the DNA is TGTGCCACCAGCGGAGAGGGGAACACTGAAGCTTTCTTT. The chain couples TRBV15 to TRBJ1-1; D is uncertain. Germline values: CDR1 LNHNV, CDR2 YYDKDF (reference sequence). The CDR3 runs 13 residues.

The chain recombines TRBV9 with TRBJ1-1, with TRBD1 identical over 9 bases. The CDR3 has 16 amino acids. The germline CDR1 and CDR2 sequences are SGDLS and YYNGEE. The J segment lost 0 bases and the V segment lost 3 bases, leaving 6 bases of the junction unmatched. Here the CDR3 reads CASSDGTGRMNTEAFF. CDR3 DNA sequence: TGTGCCAGCAGCGATGGGACAGGGAGGATGAACACTGAAGCTTTCTTT.

The chain employs TRBV5-6 and TRBJ2-5, with a possible D match to TRBD1 (5 bases). Germline V lookup: CDR1 SGHDT, CDR2 YYEEEE. The CDR3 spans 13 residues. The germline V and J ends were trimmed by 2 bases and 1 base, with 6 bases remaining between them. The CDR3 DNA sequence: TGTGCCAGCAGCTTCGACAGCCAAGAGACCCAGTACTTC. Encoded protein: CASSFDSQETQYF.

The gene calls are TRBV6-5 and TRBJ2-7, with a weak D call TRBD2 (6 bases). The length of the CDR3 is 16 residues. Between the trimmed V and J ends, which lost 2 bases and 5 bases, there was a span of 19 bases. Germline values: CDR1 MNHEY, CDR2 SVGAGI. The CDR3 DNA follows: TGTGCCAGCAGTTACGTGGGCGGGATAGCGTTTGACGAGCAGTACTTC. Its translation is CASSYVGGIAFDEQYF.

The rearrangement links TRBV6-5 to TRBJ2-7; TRBD2 aligns across 11 bases. This CDR3 region has 16 residues. V was clipped by 1 base and J by 6 bases; unmatched bases: 8. Germline CDR1 is MNHEY and CDR2 is SVGAGI. CDR3 in amino acids: CASSYYTSGSLLEQYF. CDR3 nucleotides: TGTGCCAGCAGTTACTATACTAGCGGGAGCCTCCTCGAGCAGTACTTC.

The chain couples TRBV24-1 to TRBJ2-2; 9 bases are a match to TRBD1. The germline V gene has CDR1 KGHDR and CDR2 SFDVKD. This CDR3 region has 14 residues. The V and J ends lost 5 bases and 3 bases, in that order; junction bases with no gene match: 0. The CDR3 region is CATSGTGDTGELFF. CDR3 nucleotide sequence: TGTGCCACCAGTGGGACAGGGGACACCGGGGAGCTGTTTTTT.

The rearrangement links TRBV3-1 to TRBJ2-5; D uncertain. Trimming took off 0 bases at V and 5 bases at J, with 7 bases between the two ends. The CDR3 runs to 13 residues. In germline, CDR1 is LGHDT, CDR2 YNNKEL (reference sequence). The CDR3 DNA follows: TGTGCCAGCAGCCAAGATGAGGTGGAGACCCAGTACTTC. Translation: CASSQDEVETQYF.

The CDR3 bases are TGTGCCAGCAGCCAAGATGGGCAAACGTCCTACGAGCAGTACTTC. Its translation: CASSQDGQTSYEQYF. This chain uses TRBV4-2 with TRBJ2-7; D call uncertain. The CDR3 has 15 amino acids. V was clipped by 0 bases and J by 1 base, with 10 bases between them. Germline loops: CDR1 LGHNA, CDR2 YNFKEQ.

V usage is TRBV13 and J usage is TRBJ2-7; TRBD2 aligns across 7 bases. The V and J ends lost 4 bases and 0 bases, in that order; junction bases with no gene match: 6. The CDR3 runs 15 residues. The germline CDR1 and CDR2 sequences are PRHDT and FYEKMQ (reference sequence). CDR3 nucleotide sequence: TGTGCCAGCAGCTCTAGCGGAAGAAGCTCCTACGAGCAGTACTTC. Translating gives CASSSSGRSSYEQYF.

J is TRBJ1-5 and V is TRBV7-8; no firm D call. Germline-derived CDR1 and CDR2 are SGHVS and FQNEAQ. This CDR3 has 13 residues. V was pared by 7 bases and J by 6 bases, with 13 bases between. DNA of the CDR3: TGTGCCAGCACCCGGTCCTTGGGTCAGCCCCAGCATTTT. Its protein product is CASTRSLGQPQHF. Filled out from reference TRBV7-8 and TRBJ1-5, the complete variable domain reads GAGVSQSPRYKVAKRGQDVALRCDPISGHVSLFWYQQALGQGPEFLTYFQNEAQLDKSGLPSDRFFAERPEGSVSTLKIQRTQQEDSAVYLCASTRSLGQPQHFGDGTRLSIL.

This chain links TRBV9 with TRBJ2-1; 11 bases agree with TRBD2. V dropped 5 bases and J dropped 5; count of bases not matched to a gene: 3. The germline V gene has CDR1 SGDLS and CDR2 YYNGEE. The CDR3 is made up of 14 amino acids. This chain's CDR3 is CASRGTSGDNEQFF. The DNA for the CDR3 is TGTGCCAGCAGGGGGACTAGCGGCGACAATGAGCAGTTCTTC.

The chain is built from TRBV13 and TRBJ2-7; TRBD1 matches 9 bases. Germline assignment: CDR1 PRHDT and CDR2 FYEKMQ (reference sequence). Trimming removed 0 bases from V and 1 base from J; junction bases left unmatched: 1. The CDR3 runs 15 residues. The CDR3 nucleotides are TGTGCCAGCAGCTTAGGACAGGGGGCTTCCTACGAGCAGTACTTC. This encodes CASSLGQGASYEQYF.

The chain joins TRBV7-6 to TRBJ2-7; D may be TRBD1 (6 bases). The ends were cut back, 6 bases at V and 2 bases at J, with 14 bases in the middle. The CDR3 is made up of 14 amino acids. The germline V gene has CDR1 SGHVS and CDR2 FNYEAQ. This chain's CDR3 is CASSLQGRPYEQYF. The CDR3 DNA sequence: TGTGCCAGCAGTTTACAGGGAAGACCCTACGAGCAGTACTTC.